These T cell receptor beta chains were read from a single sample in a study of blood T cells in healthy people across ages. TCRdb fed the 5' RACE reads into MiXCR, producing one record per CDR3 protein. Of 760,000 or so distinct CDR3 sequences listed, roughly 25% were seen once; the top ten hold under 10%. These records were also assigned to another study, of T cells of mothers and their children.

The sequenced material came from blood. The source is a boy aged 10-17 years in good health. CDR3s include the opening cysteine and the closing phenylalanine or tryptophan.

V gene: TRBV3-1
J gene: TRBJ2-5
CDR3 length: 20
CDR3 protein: CASSPKGTGYGPRTKETQYF

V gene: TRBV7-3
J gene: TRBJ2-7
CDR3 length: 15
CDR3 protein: CASSLSGLAGEEQYF

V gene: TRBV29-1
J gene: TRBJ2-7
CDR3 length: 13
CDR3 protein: CSVVRPSSYEQYF

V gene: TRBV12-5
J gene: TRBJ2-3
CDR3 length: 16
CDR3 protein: CASGLPLGGFTDTQYF

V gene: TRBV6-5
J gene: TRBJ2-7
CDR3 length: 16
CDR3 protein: CASSYGSGIDSYEQYF

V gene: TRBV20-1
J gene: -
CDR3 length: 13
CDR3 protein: CSARPRGYNEQFF

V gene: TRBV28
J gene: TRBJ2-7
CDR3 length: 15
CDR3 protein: CASGPGGTGCYEQYF

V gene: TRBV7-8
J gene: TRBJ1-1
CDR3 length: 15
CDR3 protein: CASSFGTSGSTEAFF

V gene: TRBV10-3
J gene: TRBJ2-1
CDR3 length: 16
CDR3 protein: CAISESPGGSYNEQFF

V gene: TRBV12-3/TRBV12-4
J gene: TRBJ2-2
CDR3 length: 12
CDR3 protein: CAYQGSTGELFF

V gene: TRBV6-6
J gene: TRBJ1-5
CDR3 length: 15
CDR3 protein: CASSPKAGSNQPQHF

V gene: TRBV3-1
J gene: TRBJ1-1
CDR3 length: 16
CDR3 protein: CASSPWDRLMNTEAFF

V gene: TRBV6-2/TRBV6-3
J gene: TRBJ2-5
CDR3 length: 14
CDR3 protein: CASSLVWGSETQYF

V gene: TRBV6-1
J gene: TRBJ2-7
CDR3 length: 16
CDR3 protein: CASSPIAGLFSYEQYF

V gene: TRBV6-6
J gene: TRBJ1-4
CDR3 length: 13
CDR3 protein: CASRRTGEEKLFF

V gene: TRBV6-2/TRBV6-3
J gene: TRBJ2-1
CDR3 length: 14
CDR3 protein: CASWGAIRFDEQFF

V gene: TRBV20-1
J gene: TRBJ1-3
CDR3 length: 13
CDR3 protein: CSALGHSGNTIYF

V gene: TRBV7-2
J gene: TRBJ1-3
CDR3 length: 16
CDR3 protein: CASSGGQGISGNTIYF

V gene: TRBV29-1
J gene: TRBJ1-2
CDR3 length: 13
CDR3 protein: CSVETRREGGYTF

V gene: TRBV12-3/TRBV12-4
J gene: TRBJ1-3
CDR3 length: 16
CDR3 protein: CASSRLLRDSGNTIYF

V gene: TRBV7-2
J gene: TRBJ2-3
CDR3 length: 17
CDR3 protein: CASSLIGGGTPTDTQYF

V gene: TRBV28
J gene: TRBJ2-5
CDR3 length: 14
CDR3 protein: CASSPRLSQETQYF

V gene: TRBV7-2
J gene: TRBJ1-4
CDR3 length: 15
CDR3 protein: CASSPQTGFAEKLFF

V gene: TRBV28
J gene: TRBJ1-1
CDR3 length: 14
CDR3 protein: CASSSRATGDEAFF

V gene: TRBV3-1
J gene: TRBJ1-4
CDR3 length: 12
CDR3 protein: CASSEDAWGLFF

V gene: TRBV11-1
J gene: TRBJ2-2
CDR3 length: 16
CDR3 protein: CASSVDRVGATWELFF

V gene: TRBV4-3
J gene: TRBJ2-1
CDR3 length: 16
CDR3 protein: CASSQDPAGGYNEQFF

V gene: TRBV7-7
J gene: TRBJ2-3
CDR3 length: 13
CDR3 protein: CASGMIFGDTQYF

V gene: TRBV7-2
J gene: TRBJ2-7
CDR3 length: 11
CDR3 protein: CASSLTGSEYF

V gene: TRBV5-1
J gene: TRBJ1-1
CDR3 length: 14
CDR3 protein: CASSGQGGNTEAFF

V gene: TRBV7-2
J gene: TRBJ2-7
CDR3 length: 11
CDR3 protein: CASGKGGEQYF

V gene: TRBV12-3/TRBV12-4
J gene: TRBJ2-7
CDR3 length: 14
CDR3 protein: CASTTTGWAYEQYF

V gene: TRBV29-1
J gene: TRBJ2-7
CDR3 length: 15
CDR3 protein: CSVEDRGGGSHEQYF

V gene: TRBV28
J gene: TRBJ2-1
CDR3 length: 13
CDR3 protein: CASRWSVRNEQFF

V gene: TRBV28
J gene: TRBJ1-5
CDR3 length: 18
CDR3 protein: CASSSTFDGTGYGQPQHF

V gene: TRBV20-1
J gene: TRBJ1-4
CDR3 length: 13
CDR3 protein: CSANGGGEEKLFF

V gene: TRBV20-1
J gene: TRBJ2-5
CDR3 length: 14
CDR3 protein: CSARVLGNQETQYF

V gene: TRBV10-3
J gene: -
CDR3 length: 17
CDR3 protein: CAISEVLLGQSSYEQYF

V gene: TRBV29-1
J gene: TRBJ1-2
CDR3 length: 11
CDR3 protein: CSADVGYGYTF

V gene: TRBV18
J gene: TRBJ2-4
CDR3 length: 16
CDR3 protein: CASSTRTELAKNIQYF

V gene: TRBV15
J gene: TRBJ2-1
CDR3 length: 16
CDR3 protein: CATSRYGTDSYNEQFF

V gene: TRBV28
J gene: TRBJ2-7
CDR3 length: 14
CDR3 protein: CASSFRIGPYEQHF

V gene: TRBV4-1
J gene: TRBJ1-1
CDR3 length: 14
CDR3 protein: CASSQRDLNTEAFF

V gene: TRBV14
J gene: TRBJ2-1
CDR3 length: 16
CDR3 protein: CASSHALAGVRYEQFF

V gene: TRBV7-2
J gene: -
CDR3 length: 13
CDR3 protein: CASSLGSGNEQFF

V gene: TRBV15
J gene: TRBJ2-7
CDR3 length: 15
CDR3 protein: CATSRDGGFRYEQCF

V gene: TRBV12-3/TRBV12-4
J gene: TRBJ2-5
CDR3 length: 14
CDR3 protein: CASSYGDVPRTQYF

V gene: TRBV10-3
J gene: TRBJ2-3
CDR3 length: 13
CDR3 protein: CATFSGLTDTQYF

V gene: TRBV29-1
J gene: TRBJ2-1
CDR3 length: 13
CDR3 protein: CSVVQGASNEQFF

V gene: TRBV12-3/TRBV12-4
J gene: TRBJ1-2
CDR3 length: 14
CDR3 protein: CASGSRDSSYGYTF

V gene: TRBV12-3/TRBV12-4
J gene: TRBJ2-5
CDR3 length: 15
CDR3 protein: CASSGRGQPQETQYF

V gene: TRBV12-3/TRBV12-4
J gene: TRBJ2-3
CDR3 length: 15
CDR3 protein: CASRPLAGGLDTQYF

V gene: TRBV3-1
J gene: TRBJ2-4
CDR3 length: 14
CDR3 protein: CASTAGGKKNIQYF